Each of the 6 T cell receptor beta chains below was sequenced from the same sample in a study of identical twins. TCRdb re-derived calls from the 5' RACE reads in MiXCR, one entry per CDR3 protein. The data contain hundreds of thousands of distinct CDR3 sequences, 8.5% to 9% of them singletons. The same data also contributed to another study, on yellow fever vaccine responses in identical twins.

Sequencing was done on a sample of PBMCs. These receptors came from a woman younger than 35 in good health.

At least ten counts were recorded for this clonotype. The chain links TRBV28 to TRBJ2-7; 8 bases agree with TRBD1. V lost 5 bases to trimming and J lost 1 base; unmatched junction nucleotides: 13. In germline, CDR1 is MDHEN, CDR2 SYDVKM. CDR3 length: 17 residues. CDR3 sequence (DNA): TGTGCCAGCAGTCCCAGGACAGGGAGTGGTTATTCCTACGAGCAGTACTTC. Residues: CASSPRTGSGYSYEQYF.

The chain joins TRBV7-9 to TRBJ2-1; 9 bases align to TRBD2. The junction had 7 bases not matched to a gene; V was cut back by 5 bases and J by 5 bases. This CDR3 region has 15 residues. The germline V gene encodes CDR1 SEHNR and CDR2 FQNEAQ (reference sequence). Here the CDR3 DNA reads TGTGCCAGCAGCCATAGCGGGAGCGGGAACAATGAGCAGTTCTTC. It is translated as CASSHSGSGNNEQFF.

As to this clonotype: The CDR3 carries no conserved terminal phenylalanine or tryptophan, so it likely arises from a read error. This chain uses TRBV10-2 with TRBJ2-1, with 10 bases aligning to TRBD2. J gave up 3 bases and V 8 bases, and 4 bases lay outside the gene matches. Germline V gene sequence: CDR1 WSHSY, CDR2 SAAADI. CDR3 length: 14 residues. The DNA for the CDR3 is TGCGCCAGCCGACTAGCGGGTCTCTACAATGAGCAGTTCCTC. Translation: CASRLAGLYNEQFL.

CDR3 sequence: CASSLVGMEFGAKNIQYF. CDR3 DNA: TGTGCCAGCAGCTTAGTAGGAATGGAATTTGGGGCCAAAAACATTCAGTACTTC. The chain uses TRBV11-2 and TRBJ2-4; D ambiguous. The CDR3 loop spans 18 amino acids. Trimming left V 1 base short and J 1 base short, with 17 bases between. Germline V gene lookup returns CDR1 SGHAT and CDR2 FQNNGV.

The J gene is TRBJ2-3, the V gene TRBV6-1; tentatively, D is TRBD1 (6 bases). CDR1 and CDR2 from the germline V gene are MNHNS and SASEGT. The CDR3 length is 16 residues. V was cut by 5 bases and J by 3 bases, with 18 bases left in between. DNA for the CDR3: TGTGCCAGCAGTCCACGGATGGGGGCGGCTACAGATACGCAGTATTTT. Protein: CASSPRMGAATDTQYF.

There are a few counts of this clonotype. This CDR3 is CASSLGTTTRGGEFF. For the CDR3, the DNA is TGTGCCAGCAGCTTAGGGACTACCACCAGAGGCGGGGAGTTCTTC. This chain connects TRBV11-1 to TRBJ2-1; D possibly corresponds to TRBD2 (6 bases). Between the trimmed V and J ends, which lost 1 base and 14 bases, there was a span of 21 bases. The CDR3 contains 15 residues. The germline CDR1 and CDR2 sequences are SGHAT and FQDESV (reference sequence).